The clone carrying this TCR beta chain occurred a few times. CDR3-region Arm-PCR and iRepertoire HTBI primers produced the TCR beta libraries. TCRdb independently ran MiXCR on the multiplex PCR reads; one entry per CDR3 protein. The sample contains a few hundred thousand distinct CDR3 sequences, over 9.5% of which appear only once. This CDR3 is 17 amino acids long. The V gene's germline CDR1 is SEHNR and CDR2 FQNEAQ (reference sequence). The V gene lost 1 base and the J gene lost 5 bases, with 18 bases spanning the gap. This sample stems from a study of regulatory T cells in long-lasting Graves disease. Study-wide background: Graves' patients with a new diagnosis had received antithyroid drugs under 3 months.

The time point was: newly diagnosed GD, antithyroid drugs for less than 3 months. RNA extracted from PBMCs served as the sequencing template. Around 10 milliliters of peripheral blood were taken and placed in EDTA tubes. Separately, the same data were catalogued under a study of T cells in Graves' hyperthyroidism and ophthalmopathy. That study reports: Researchers barred patients who had uncontrolled infection, other autoimmune disease, pregnancy or lactation.

This sample comprised peripheral blood mononuclear cells (PBMCs), obtained at new diagnosis, from a patient treated with antithyroid drugs. This chain joins TRBV7-9 and TRBJ2-1, with D perhaps assigned TRBD1 or TRBD2 (5 bases each). The sequence was collected from a young woman with Graves disease. In nucleotides, the CDR3 is TGTGCCAGCAGCTTAGGCCCGGATGAGGGGAAAGACAATGAGCAGTTCTTC. It is translated as CASSLGPDEGKDNEQFF.